Presented here are 3 T cell receptor beta chains from one specimen sequenced in a study of Ad26.COV2.S vaccination and SARS-CoV-2 variants. Treatment in this sample: some 20 received Ad26.COV2.S at low or high dose, single or two shots; several received placebo; per-sample allocation not given. Each sample was drawn 63 days after the first injection (of vaccine or placebo). Sequencing was performed with immunoSEQ multiplex PCR; in TCRdb, only in-frame clones are kept and a portion is missing. The profile covers 440,000 or so clones, with 90% appearing a single time and around 4.5% taken by the ten largest. The sample here was peripheral blood, taken in a trial of Ad26.COV2.S vaccine versus placebo. Source of these receptors: a person aged 18 to 59 who received the Ad26.COV2.S COVID-19 vaccine or a placebo.

This chain links TRBV7-9 with TRBJ2-3, with a tentative D call TRBD1 (7 bases). The CDR3 covers 16 residues. Germline V CDR1 and CDR2: SEHNR, FQNEAQ (reference sequence). V lost 5 bases and J 4 bases, leaving 19 bases between the germline ends. The CDR3 region has the DNA TGTGCCAGCAGCCCCGGACAGGCGGGAATTGCAGATACGCAGTATTTT. It specifies CASSPGQAGIADTQYF.

This chain joins TRBV5-4 and TRBJ2-7; 8 bases line up with TRBD1. This CDR3 spans 14 amino acids. J lost 4 bases, V lost 4 bases, and 7 bases had no gene match. Germline CDR1 SGHNT, CDR2 YYREEE (reference sequence). CDR3 bases: TGTGCCAGCAGCACTGGACAGGGTTCTTACGAGCAGTACTTC. It specifies CASSTGQGSYEQYF.

V is TRBV5-6 and J is TRBJ2-6; the D gene could be TRBD1 or TRBD2 (5 bases each). Trimming shortened V by 4 bases and J by 2 bases, and 10 bases separated the two germline ends. This CDR3 is 15 amino acids long. The germline V gene has CDR1 SGHDT and CDR2 YYEEEE. The CDR3: CASSLVGAGANVLTF. The CDR3 nucleotides are TGTGCCAGCAGCCTAGTGGGGGCTGGGGCCAACGTCCTGACTTTC.